This T cell receptor beta chain came from a study of CD8 T cells in ankylosing spondylitis. Losses at the gene ends were 8 bases for V and 3 bases for J; bases not matched to a gene: 12. Germline CDR1 MNHNS, CDR2 SASEGT. This CDR3 spans 15 amino acids. MiXCR, applied by TCRdb to the 5' RACE reads, yields one record per CDR3 protein. Among around 480,000 distinct CDR3 sequences listed, more than 15% were seen once. Remarks on this clonotype: Its antigen is undetermined.

Study-level points and caveats: Among TCR beta sequences, a motif of eight highly homologous variants appeared characteristic of ankylosing spondylitis blood.

The V gene is TRBV6-1, the J gene TRBJ2-5; 7 nucleotides agree with TRBD2. Sequences were obtained from blood, either unsorted or a sorted T cell fraction (not recorded which). The clonotype originates from a male donor with ankylosing spondylitis. The CDR3 protein is CASHKAGEPKETQYF. The CDR3 DNA sequence: TGTGCCAGCCACAAGGCGGGGGAGCCCAAAGAGACCCAGTACTTC.